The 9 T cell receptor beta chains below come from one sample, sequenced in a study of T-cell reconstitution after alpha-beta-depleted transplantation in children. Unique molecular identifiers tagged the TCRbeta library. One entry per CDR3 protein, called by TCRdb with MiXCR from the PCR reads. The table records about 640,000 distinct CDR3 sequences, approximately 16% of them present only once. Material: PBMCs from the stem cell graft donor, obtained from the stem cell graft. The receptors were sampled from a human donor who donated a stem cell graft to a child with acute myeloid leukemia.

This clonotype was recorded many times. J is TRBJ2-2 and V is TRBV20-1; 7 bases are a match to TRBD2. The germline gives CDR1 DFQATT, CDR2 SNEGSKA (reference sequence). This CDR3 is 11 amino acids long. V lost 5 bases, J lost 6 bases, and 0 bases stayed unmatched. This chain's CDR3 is CSAGGAGELFF. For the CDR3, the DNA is TGCAGTGCTGGGGGGGCCGGGGAGCTGTTTTTT.

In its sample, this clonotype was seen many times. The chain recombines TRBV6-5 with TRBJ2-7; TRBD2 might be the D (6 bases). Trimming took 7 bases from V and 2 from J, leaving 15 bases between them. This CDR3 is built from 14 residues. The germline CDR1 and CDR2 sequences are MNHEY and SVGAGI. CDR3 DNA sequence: TGTGCCAGCACTAACTCGGGAGCAACCTACGAGCAGTACTTC. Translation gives CASTNSGATYEQYF.

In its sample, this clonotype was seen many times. The CDR3 sequence: CASSLSGQGGEQYF. The CDR3 nucleotides read TGTGCCAGCAGCTTATCCGGACAGGGCGGCGAGCAGTACTTC. The chain combines TRBV7-2 with TRBJ2-7, with 8 bases identical to TRBD1. The CDR3 totals 14 residues. The germline V gene encodes CDR1 SGHTA and CDR2 FQGNSA. V lost 2 bases to trimming and J lost 6 bases; unmatched junction nucleotides: 6.

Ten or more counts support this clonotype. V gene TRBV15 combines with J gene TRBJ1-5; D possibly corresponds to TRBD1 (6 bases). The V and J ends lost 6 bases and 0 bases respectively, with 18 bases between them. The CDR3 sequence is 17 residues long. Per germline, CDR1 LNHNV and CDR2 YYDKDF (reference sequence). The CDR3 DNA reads TGTGCCACCAGTACCGACAGGCGACAAGATAGCAATCAGCCCCAGCATTTT. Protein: CATSTDRRQDSNQPQHF. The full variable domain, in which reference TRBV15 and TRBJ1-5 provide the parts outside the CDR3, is DAMVIQNPRYQVTQFGKPVTLSCSQTLNHNVMYWYQQKSSQAPKLLFHYYDKDFNNEADTPDNFQSRRPNTSFCFLDIRSPGLGDTAMYLCATSTDRRQDSNQPQHFGDGTRLSIL.

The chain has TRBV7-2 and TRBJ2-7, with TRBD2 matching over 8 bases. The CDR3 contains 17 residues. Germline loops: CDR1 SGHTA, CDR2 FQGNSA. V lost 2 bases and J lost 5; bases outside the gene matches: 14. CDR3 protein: CASSLRHRGSGANEQYF. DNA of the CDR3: TGTGCCAGCAGCTTACGGCATCGGGGTAGCGGGGCGAACGAGCAGTACTTC.

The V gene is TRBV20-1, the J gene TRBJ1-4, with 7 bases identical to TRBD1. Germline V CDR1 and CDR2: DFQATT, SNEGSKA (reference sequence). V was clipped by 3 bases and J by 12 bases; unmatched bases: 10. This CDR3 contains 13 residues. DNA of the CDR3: TGCAGTGCTAGTCACAGGGGATTTAAGGAACTGTTTTTT. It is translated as CSASHRGFKELFF.

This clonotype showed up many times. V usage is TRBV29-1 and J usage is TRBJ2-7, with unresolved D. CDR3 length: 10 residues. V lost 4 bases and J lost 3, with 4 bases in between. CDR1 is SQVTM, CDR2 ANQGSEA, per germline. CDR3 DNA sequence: TGCAGCGTTGGGGACTACGAGCAGTACTTC. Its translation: CSVGDYEQYF.

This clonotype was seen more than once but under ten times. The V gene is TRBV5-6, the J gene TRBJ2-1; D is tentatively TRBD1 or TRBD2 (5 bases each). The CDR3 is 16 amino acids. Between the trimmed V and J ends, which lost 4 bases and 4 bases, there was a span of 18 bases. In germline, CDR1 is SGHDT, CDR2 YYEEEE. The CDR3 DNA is TGTGCCAGCAGCATACCCTCGAGGGGCGCGTACAATGAGCAGTTCTTC. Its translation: CASSIPSRGAYNEQFF.

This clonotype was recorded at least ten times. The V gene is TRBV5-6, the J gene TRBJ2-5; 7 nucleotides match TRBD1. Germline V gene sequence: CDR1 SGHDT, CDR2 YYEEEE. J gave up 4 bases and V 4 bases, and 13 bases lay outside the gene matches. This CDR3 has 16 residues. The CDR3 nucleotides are TGTGCCAGCAGCATTTGGACAGGTTCGGCAGGAGAGACCCAGTACTTC. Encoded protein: CASSIWTGSAGETQYF.